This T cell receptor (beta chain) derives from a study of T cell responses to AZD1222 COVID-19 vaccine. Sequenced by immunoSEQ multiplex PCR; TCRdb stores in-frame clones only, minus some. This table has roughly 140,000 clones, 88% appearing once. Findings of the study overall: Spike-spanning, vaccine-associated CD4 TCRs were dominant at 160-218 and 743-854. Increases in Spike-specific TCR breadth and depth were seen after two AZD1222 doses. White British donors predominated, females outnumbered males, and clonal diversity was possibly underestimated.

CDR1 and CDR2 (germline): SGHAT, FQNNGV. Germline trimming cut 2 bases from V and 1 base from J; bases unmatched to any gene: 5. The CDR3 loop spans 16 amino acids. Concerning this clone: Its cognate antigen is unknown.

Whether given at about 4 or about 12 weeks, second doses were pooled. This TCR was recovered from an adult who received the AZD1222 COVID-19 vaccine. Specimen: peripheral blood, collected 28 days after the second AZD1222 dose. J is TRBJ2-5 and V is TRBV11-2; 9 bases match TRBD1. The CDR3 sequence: CASSLLNRGPQETQYF. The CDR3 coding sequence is TGTGCCAGCAGCTTACTTAACAGGGGGCCCCAAGAGACCCAGTACTTC.